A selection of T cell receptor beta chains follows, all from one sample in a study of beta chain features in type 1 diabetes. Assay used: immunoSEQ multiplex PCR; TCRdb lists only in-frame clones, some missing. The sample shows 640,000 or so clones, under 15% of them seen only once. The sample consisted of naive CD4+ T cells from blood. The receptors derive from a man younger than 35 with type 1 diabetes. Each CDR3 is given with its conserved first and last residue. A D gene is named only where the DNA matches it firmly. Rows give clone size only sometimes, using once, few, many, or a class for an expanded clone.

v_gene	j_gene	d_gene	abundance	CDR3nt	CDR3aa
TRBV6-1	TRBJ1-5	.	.	TGTGCCAGCAGTGAAGTTGGCGCAAATCAGCCCCAGCATTTT	CASSEVGANQPQHF
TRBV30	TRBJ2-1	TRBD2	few	TGTGCCTGGAGTGCGGCTAGCGGGGGAAACAATGAGCAGTTCTTC	CAWSAASGGNNEQFF
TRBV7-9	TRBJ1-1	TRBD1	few	TGTGCCAGCAGCTTCGTTACAGGGGGCACTGAAGCTTTCTTT	CASSFVTGGTEAFF
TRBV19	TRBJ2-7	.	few	TGTGCCAGTAGTATAGGCGTGGACACCTACGAGCAGTACTTC	CASSIGVDTYEQYF
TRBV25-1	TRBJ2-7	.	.	TGTGCCAGCAGTGAACCCGGGTTCAATTACGAGCAGTACTTC	CASSEPGFNYEQYF
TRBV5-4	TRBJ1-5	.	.	TGTGCCAGCAGCTTGGGGGGCGGGCAGCCCAATCAGCCCCAGCATTTT	CASSLGGGQPNQPQHF
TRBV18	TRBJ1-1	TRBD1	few	TGTGCCAGCTCACCCGGACAGGGGGCTGAAGCTTTCTTT	CASSPGQGAEAFF
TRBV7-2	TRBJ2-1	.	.	TGTGCCAGCGCTCCTGGGGCAAGCTCCTACAATGAGCAGTTCTTC	CASAPGASSYNEQFF
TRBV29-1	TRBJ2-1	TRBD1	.	TGCAGCACCAAGGGGACAGGGGGCGGGAGTGAGCAGTTCTTC	CSTKGTGGGSEQFF
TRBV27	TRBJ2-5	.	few	TGTGCCAGCAGTCGTCGTCCCCAAGAGACCCAGTACTTC	CASSRRPQETQYF
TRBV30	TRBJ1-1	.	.	TGTGCCTGGAGCGGCGGGGGGCCCACTGAAGCTTTCTTT	CAWSGGGPTEAFF
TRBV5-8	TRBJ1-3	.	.	TGTGCCAGCAGATGGTCCTCGGGACCGAGCTCTGGAAACACCATATATTTT	CASRWSSGPSSGNTIYF
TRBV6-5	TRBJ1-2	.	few	TGTGCCAGCACCCTAGGCCCCACTTATGGCTACACCTTC	CASTLGPTYGYTF
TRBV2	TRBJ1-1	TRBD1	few	TGTGCCACTCAGAAGACAGGGGAAGCTTTCTTT	CATQKTGEAFF
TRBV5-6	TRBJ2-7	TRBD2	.	TGTGCCAGCAGTCCAACGGGGGGGCCCTACGAGCAGTACTTC	CASSPTGGPYEQYF
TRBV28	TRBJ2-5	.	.	TGTGCCAGCAAAGAGACCCAGTACTTC	CASKETQYF
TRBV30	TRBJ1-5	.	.	TGTGCCTGGAGTGTCGATAGCAATCAGCCCCAGCATTTT	CAWSVDSNQPQHF
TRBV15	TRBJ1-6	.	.	TGTGCCACCAGCAGAGATTGGGGAAATTCACCCCTCCACTTT	CATSRDWGNSPLHF
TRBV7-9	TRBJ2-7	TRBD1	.	TGTGCCAGCAGCTTGACAGGGGGCTTTTCCTACGAGCAGTACTTC	CASSLTGGFSYEQYF
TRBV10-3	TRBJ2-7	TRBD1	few	TGTGCCATCAGTGGGACAGGGTTGAGCTCCTACGAGCAGTACTTC	CAISGTGLSSYEQYF
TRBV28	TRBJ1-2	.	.	TGTGCCAGCAGCCCCGAGAACTATGGCTACACCTTC	CASSPENYGYTF
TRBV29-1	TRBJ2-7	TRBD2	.	TGCAGCGCCCAGCGGGGGGCCTCCTACGAGCAGTACTTC	CSAQRGASYEQYF
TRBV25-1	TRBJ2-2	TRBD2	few	TGTGCCAGCAGTGAAACGACTAGCTTCACCGGGGAGCTGTTTTTT	CASSETTSFTGELFF
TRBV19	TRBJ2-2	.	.	TGTGCCAGTAGCGTTTCGGAGAACACCGGGGAGCTGTTTTTT	CASSVSENTGELFF
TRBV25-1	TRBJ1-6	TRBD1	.	TGTGCCAGCAGTGAATCCCCAGGGGGCGATTCACCCCTCCACTTT	CASSESPGGDSPLHF
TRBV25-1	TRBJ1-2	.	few	TGTGCCAGCAGTGTCAATAACGTCGGCTACACCTTC	CASSVNNVGYTF
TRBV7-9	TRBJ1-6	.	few	TGTGCCAGCAGCTTAGCGCGGGGTTATTCACCCCTCCACTTT	CASSLARGYSPLHF
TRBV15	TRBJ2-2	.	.	TGTGCCACCAGCAGAGATAGGGTGAGGGGCGCGAACACCGGGGAGCTGTTTTTT	CATSRDRVRGANTGELFF
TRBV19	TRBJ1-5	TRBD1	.	TGTGCCAGTAGTACGAACTGGGACAGGCGAAATCAGCCCCAGCATTTT	CASSTNWDRRNQPQHF
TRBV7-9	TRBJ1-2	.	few	TGTGCCAGCAGCTTAAACCCTAGACGGGGTAACTATGGCTACACCTTC	CASSLNPRRGNYGYTF
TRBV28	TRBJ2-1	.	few	TGTGCCAGCACAAGCCCTTCCCGGAGTGGTGAGCAGTTCTTC	CASTSPSRSGEQFF
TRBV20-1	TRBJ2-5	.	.	TGCGCCCCTATGGGAGAGACCCAGTACTTC	CAPMGETQYF
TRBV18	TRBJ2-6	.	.	TGTGCCAGCTCACCCTCGGCGCTCTCTGGGGCCAACGTCCTGACTTTC	CASSPSALSGANVLTF
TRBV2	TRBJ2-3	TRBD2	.	TGTGCCAGTATAGCGGGGGGGGGCACAGATACGCAGTATTTT	CASIAGGGTDTQYF
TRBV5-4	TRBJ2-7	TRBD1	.	TGTGCCAGCAGCTTGGGGGACAGGGGCCACGAGCAGTACTTC	CASSLGDRGHEQYF
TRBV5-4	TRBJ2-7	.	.	TGTGCCAGCAGCTACCAGACGTCCTCCTACGAGCAGTACTTC	CASSYQTSSYEQYF
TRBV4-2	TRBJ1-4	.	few	TGTGCCAGCAGCCAGGGTCTTAAAAAACTGTTTTTT	CASSQGLKKLFF
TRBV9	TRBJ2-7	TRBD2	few	TGTGCCAGCAGCGTAGGCCACGGGGGGAGCTCCTACGAGCAGTACTTC	CASSVGHGGSSYEQYF
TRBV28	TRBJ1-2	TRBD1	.	TGTGCCAGCAGTGACCCGGGACAGGGCTATGGCTACACCTTC	CASSDPGQGYGYTF
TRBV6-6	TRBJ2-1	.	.	TGTGCCAGCAGCAACCGACAGGATTCCTACAATGAGCAGTTCTTC	CASSNRQDSYNEQFF
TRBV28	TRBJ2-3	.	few	TGTGCCAGCACCACGGGAGGCACAGATACGCAGTATTTT	CASTTGGTDTQYF
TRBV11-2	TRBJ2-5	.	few	TGTGCCAGCAGCTTAGATTGGACAGTGGCGGAGACCCAGTACTTC	CASSLDWTVAETQYF
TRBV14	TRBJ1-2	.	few	TGTGCCAGCAGCCAAGATAGGGGGAACTATGGCTACACCTTC	CASSQDRGNYGYTF
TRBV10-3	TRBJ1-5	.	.	TGTGCCATCAGTGTGGGGGATCAGCCCCAGCATTTT	CAISVGDQPQHF
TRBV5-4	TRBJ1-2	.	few	TGTGCCAGCAGCTTGGGGGGACCCCCAGCAAACTATGGCTACACCTTC	CASSLGGPPANYGYTF
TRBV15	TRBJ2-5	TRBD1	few	TGTGCCTCCAGGACAGGCGGTCCTCAAGAGACCCAGTACTTC	CASRTGGPQETQYF
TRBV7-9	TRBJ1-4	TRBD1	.	TGTGCCAGCAGCTTGCAGGGGGCGCGGGAAAAACTGTTTTTT	CASSLQGAREKLFF
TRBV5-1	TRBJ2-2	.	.	TGCGCCAGCACCCAAACAGGGCCGAACACCGGGGAGCTGTTTTTT	CASTQTGPNTGELFF
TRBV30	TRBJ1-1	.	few	TGTGCCTGGAATGGGAAAGGTATTACAGGCGACAACACTGAAGCTTTCTTT	CAWNGKGITGDNTEAFF
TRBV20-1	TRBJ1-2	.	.	TGTGCGGCGGCCTCCTATGGCTACACCTTC	CAAASYGYTF